The 21 T cell receptor beta chains below were found in one sample sequenced in a study of cytomegalovirus exposure and HLA in healthy donors. The data were produced by immunoSEQ multiplex PCR, yet TCRdb's version contains in-frame clones alone and is incomplete. The repertoire holds hundreds of thousands of clones, roughly nine tenths seen once, with 12% in the top ten. The source material was PBMCs. These receptors all come from a man between 18 and 35 years old in good health and CMV-seropositive.

J is TRBJ1-2 and V is TRBV28; a weak D match, TRBD1 (5 bases). The CDR3 is 14 amino acids. Trimming removed 6 bases at V and 2 bases at J, with 13 bases between. Germline V gene sequence: CDR1 MDHEN, CDR2 SYDVKM. The DNA for the CDR3 is TGTGCCAGCAGACTTCCGGGACCGAACTATGGCTACACCTTC. Translation: CASRLPGPNYGYTF.

The chain links TRBV5-1 to TRBJ1-4, with D hard to call. This CDR3 comprises 14 residues. Trimming shortened V by 4 bases and J by 4 bases, and 11 bases separated the two germline ends. CDR1 SGHRS and CDR2 YFSETQ come from the germline V gene. The CDR3 is CASSRTGSNEKLFF. The CDR3 DNA is TGCGCCAGCAGCAGGACGGGAAGTAATGAAAAACTGTTTTTT.

The J gene is TRBJ1-5, the V gene TRBV5-6; 10 positions match TRBD1. V was pared by 3 bases and J by 1 base, with 1 base of the junction left unmatched. There are 15 residues in the CDR3. The germline V gene has CDR1 SGHDT and CDR2 YYEEEE. CDR3 DNA: TGTGCCAGCAGCTGGGGACAGGGGAGCAATCAGCCCCAGCATTTT. It yields the protein CASSWGQGSNQPQHF.

The rearrangement links TRBV6-5 to TRBJ2-7, with 8 bases lining up with TRBD2. The CDR3 totals 13 residues. Germline CDR1 is MNHEY and CDR2 is SVGAGI. Trimming took 5 bases from V and 3 from J; bases not matched to a gene: 3. CDR3 in amino acids: CASSAGTSYEQYF. CDR3 coding DNA: TGTGCCAGCAGTGCTGGGACTAGCTACGAGCAGTACTTC.

V usage is TRBV5-1 and J usage is TRBJ1-2; D not resolved. Trimming shortened V by 4 bases and J by 7 bases, and 17 bases separated the two germline ends. CDR1 and CDR2 (germline): SGHRS, YFSETQ. This CDR3 region has 14 residues. The CDR3 reads CASSLFSVESGYTF. In DNA, the CDR3 is TGCGCCAGCAGCCTGTTCTCGGTAGAGAGTGGCTACACCTTC.

The chain has TRBV19 and TRBJ1-1; tentatively, D is TRBD1 (5 bases). V was pared by 5 bases and J by 8 bases, with 12 bases between. CDR1 is LNHDA, CDR2 SQIVND, per germline (reference sequence). CDR3 length: 12 amino acids. CDR3 region: CASSGRGDEAFF. CDR3 nucleotides: TGTGCCAGTAGTGGTAGGGGCGACGAAGCTTTCTTT.

The chain carries TRBV6-1 and TRBJ1-5; D remains ambiguous. Germline V gene lookup returns CDR1 MNHNS and CDR2 SASEGT. Trimming stripped 1 base from V and 3 bases from J, with 10 bases between. The CDR3 loop spans 15 amino acids. CDR3 in amino acids: CASSEELSSNQPQHF. In nucleotides, the CDR3 is TGTGCCAGCAGTGAAGAGTTGTCTTCCAATCAGCCCCAGCATTTT.

The V call is TRBV25-1, the J call TRBJ1-1; 7 nucleotides match TRBD1. This CDR3 comprises 15 residues. Per the germline V gene, CDR1 is MGHDK and CDR2 is SYGVNS. With V trimmed by 2 bases and J by 4 bases, 7 bases remained unmatched. The CDR3 protein is CASSELDTGATEAFF. CDR3 coding DNA: TGTGCCAGCAGTGAACTAGATACAGGGGCCACTGAAGCTTTCTTT. The entire variable domain, with the rest obtained from reference TRBV25-1 and TRBJ1-1, is as follows: EADIYQTPRYLVIGTGKKITLECSQTMGHDKMYWYQQDPGMELHLIHYSYGVNSTEKGDLSSESTVSRIRTEHFPLTLESARPSHTSQYLCASSELDTGATEAFFGQGTRLTVV.

CDR3 protein: CASSPHGAGGEQYF. The CDR3 DNA sequence: TGTGCCAGCAGCCCGCACGGGGCAGGCGGGGAGCAGTACTTC. The chain carries TRBV7-6 and TRBJ2-7; TRBD1 or TRBD2 may be the D gene (5 bases each). Germline loops: CDR1 SGHVS, CDR2 FNYEAQ. This CDR3 comprises 14 residues. Trimming took off 5 bases at V and 7 bases at J, with 18 bases between the two ends.

The chain combines TRBV20-1 with TRBJ2-7; D is unresolved. From germline, CDR1 is DFQATT and CDR2 SNEGSKA (reference sequence). This CDR3 has 11 residues. V lost 8 bases and J lost 4, with 12 bases in between. The CDR3, as DNA: TGCAGTTATGCGACGGATTACGAGCAGTACTTC. Protein sequence: CSYATDYEQYF.

V is TRBV6-5 and J is TRBJ1-1; D unresolved. The CDR3 runs 13 residues. Germline V gives CDR1 MNHEY, CDR2 SVGAGI. Trimming pared 2 bases from V and 4 bases from J, leaving 8 bases between. The CDR3 spells CASSYTLGTEAFF. CDR3 bases: TGTGCCAGCAGTTACACCCTCGGCACTGAAGCTTTCTTT.

This chain connects TRBV7-2 to TRBJ1-1; D is ambiguous. The CDR3 is 14 amino acids. CDR1 and CDR2 (germline): SGHTA, FQGNSA. Trimming cost V 0 bases and J 1 base, with 6 bases left between them. CDR3 amino acids: CASSLASGNTEAFF. CDR3 in DNA: TGTGCCAGCAGCTTAGCCTCAGGGAACACTGAAGCTTTCTTT.

The chain is built from TRBV27 and TRBJ2-7, with D unclear. Per germline, CDR1 MNHEY and CDR2 SMNVEV (reference sequence). This CDR3 has 13 amino acids. Trimming stripped 5 bases from V and 4 bases from J, with 12 bases between. Here the CDR3 DNA reads TGTGCCAGCAGTCTCCTGGACGGATACGAGCAGTACTTC. Amino acids: CASSLLDGYEQYF.

The chain recombines TRBV7-8 with TRBJ2-2, with a tentative D call TRBD2 (5 bases). Germline assignment: CDR1 SGHVS and CDR2 FQNEAQ. The CDR3 extends over 13 amino acids. The germline V and J ends were trimmed by 5 bases and 3 bases, with 7 bases remaining between them. The CDR3 region has the DNA TGTGCCAGCAGCGCGGGTCACACCGGGGAGCTGTTTTTT. This encodes CASSAGHTGELFF.

The chain employs TRBV7-2 and TRBJ2-2; D perhaps matches TRBD1 (5 bases). The CDR3 is made up of 13 amino acids. Germline V lookup: CDR1 SGHTA, CDR2 FQGNSA. Trimming removed 5 bases from V and 4 bases from J, with 8 bases in between. CDR3 nucleotides: TGTGCCAGCAGCCGGACACGCACCGGGGAGCTGTTTTTT. Encoded protein: CASSRTRTGELFF. Supplemented by reference TRBV7-2 and TRBJ2-2, the full variable domain reads GAGVSQSPSNKVTEKGKDVELRCDPISGHTALYWYRQSLGQGLEFLIYFQGNSAPDKSGLPSDRFSAERTGGSVSTLTIQRTQQEDSAVYLCASSRTRTGELFFGEGSRLTVL.

The chain couples TRBV2 to TRBJ1-1; 9 positions agree with TRBD1. CDR1 is SNHLY and CDR2 is FYNNEI in the germline V gene. V lost 11 bases, J lost 5 bases, and 6 bases stayed unmatched. The CDR3 covers 12 residues. The DNA of the CDR3 is TGTGCCGGAGAGACAGGGGGAACTGAAGCTTTCTTT. Amino acids: CAGETGGTEAFF.

The rearrangement joins TRBV27 to TRBJ2-7; TRBD2 might be the D (5 bases). The V and J ends lost 8 bases and 2 bases respectively, with 16 bases between them. CDR3 size: 14 residues. Germline V lookup: CDR1 MNHEY, CDR2 SMNVEV (reference sequence). CDR3 loop: CASRAATGAYEQYF. The CDR3 DNA is TGTGCCAGCCGAGCTGCGACCGGGGCCTACGAGCAGTACTTC.

The rearrangement uses TRBV25-1 and TRBJ2-5; possibly TRBD2 for D (6 bases). The CDR3 length is 14 residues. Germline loops: CDR1 MGHDK, CDR2 SYGVNS. V lost 3 bases and J 4 bases, leaving 12 bases between the germline ends. The chain's CDR3 is CASSDPGSRETQYF. CDR3 DNA: TGTGCCAGCAGTGACCCCGGGAGTAGAGAGACCCAGTACTTC.

The rearrangement links TRBV6-5 to TRBJ2-1, with a possible D match to TRBD2 (6 bases). Germline CDR1 reads MNHEY; CDR2 reads SVGAGI. The CDR3 length is 16 residues. V gave up 0 bases and J gave up 0 bases, with 9 bases separating them. The DNA of the CDR3 is TGTGCCAGCAGTTACTCTACCGGGAGCTCCTACAATGAGCAGTTCTTC. Translation gives CASSYSTGSSYNEQFF.

The chain is built from TRBV15 and TRBJ2-5; D gene unclear. Trimming left V 11 bases short and J 2 bases short, with 15 bases between. CDR1 is LNHNV, CDR2 YYDKDF, per germline (reference sequence). This CDR3 comprises 13 residues. The CDR3 DNA sequence: TGTGCCGCCGCGCGGTCCGGGCAAGAGACCCAGTACTTC. Translating it yields CAAARSGQETQYF. Using reference TRBV15 and TRBJ2-5 for the parts outside the CDR3, the full variable domain is DAMVIQNPRYQVTQFGKPVTLSCSQTLNHNVMYWYQQKSSQAPKLLFHYYDKDFNNEADTPDNFQSRRPNTSFCFLDIRSPGLGDTAMYLCAAARSGQETQYFGPGTRLLVL.

The chain has TRBV27 and TRBJ2-3; TRBD2 aligns across 10 bases. Germline-derived CDR1 and CDR2 are MNHEY and SMNVEV (reference sequence). Trimming at V came to 9 bases and at J to 1 base, leaving 13 bases not matched to a gene. CDR3 length equals 17 residues. Written as DNA, the CDR3 is TGTGCCAGTAAACTCCTGGGGCTAGCGGGGGGCACAGATACGCAGTATTTT. Protein sequence: CASKLLGLAGGTDTQYF.